One sample yielded the 15 T cell receptor beta chains listed below, sequenced in a study of T cells in Graves' hyperthyroidism and ophthalmopathy. Using RNA transcripts as the source, TCR beta CDR3 regions were amplified. Researchers ran a first-round RT-PCR on the TCR CDR3 using the HTBI primer set. TCRdb processed the multiplex PCR reads anew with MiXCR; each CDR3 protein has one entry. Of 730,000 or so distinct CDR3 sequences detected, around 19% appear once; the ten largest clones hold over 15%. The sequencing sample was made of blood. All receptors derive from a woman aged 45-59 years with Graves' hyperthyroidism that later progressed to Graves' ophthalmopathy.

At least ten counts were recorded for this clonotype. This clone may be a read error of a much larger clone one base away. This chain uses TRBV7-8 with TRBJ1-1; the D gene is possibly TRBD1 (5 bases). Germline V gene data show CDR1 as SGHVS and CDR2 as FQNEAQ. The CDR3 is made up of 14 amino acids. CDR3 residues: CASNLGTVNTEAFF. The CDR3 coding sequence is TGTGCCAGCAACTTAGGGACGGTGAACACTGAAGCTTTCTTT.

The sample holds a few counts of this clonotype. A read error may produce the germline difference seen at one junction end. The genes are TRBV20-1 and TRBJ1-2; TRBD1 matches 9 bases. Germline V gene lookup returns CDR1 DFQATT and CDR2 SNEGSKA (reference sequence). The CDR3 runs to 16 residues. The chain's CDR3 is CSATGTGPTTNYGFTF. The CDR3 DNA reads TGCAGTGCAACCGGGACAGGGCCCACTACTAACTATGGCTTCACCTTC.

This clonotype was observed many times. The chain couples TRBV5-1 to TRBJ1-2; 9 bases match TRBD1. CDR1 and CDR2 from the germline V gene are SGHRS and YFSETQ. The CDR3 contains 14 residues. V was clipped by 1 base and J by 8 bases; unmatched bases: 6. This CDR3 is CASSLRTGETGYTF. In DNA, the CDR3 is TGCGCCAGCAGCTTGAGGACAGGGGAGACGGGCTACACCTTC.

For this clonotype: This may stem from a read error, because a much larger clone lies one nucleotide away. The chain joins TRBV6-1 to TRBJ1-1; 10 bases map to TRBD1. This CDR3 spans 14 amino acids. The germline V gene encodes CDR1 MNHNS and CDR2 SASEGT. DNA of the CDR3: TGTGCCACTTCCGACAGGGGGCTGAAGACTGAAGCTTTCTTT. Protein product: CATSDRGLKTEAFF.

This chain connects TRBV5-1 to TRBJ1-4, with D hard to call. Trimming stripped 4 bases from V and 0 bases from J, with 10 bases between. CDR3 size: 15 residues. Looked up from germline, CDR1 is SGHRS and CDR2 is YFSETQ. The CDR3 nucleotides read TGCGCCAGCAGCACAGACCGTGCAACTAATGAAAAACTGTTTTTT. Translated: CASSTDRATNEKLFF.

This clonotype was seen a handful of times. The chain is built from TRBV15 and TRBJ2-1; D possibly corresponds to TRBD2 (5 bases). The V end lost 3 bases, the J end lost 0 bases, and 12 bases lay between the germline ends. CDR1 and CDR2 (germline): LNHNV, YYDKDF (reference sequence). The CDR3 is 16 amino acids. In DNA form, the CDR3 reads TGTGCCACCAGCAGGAGGACTTGGAGCTCCTACAATGAGCAGTTCTTC. This gives the protein CATSRRTWSSYNEQFF.

The J gene is TRBJ2-5, the V gene TRBV28; weak D call: TRBD1 (6 bases). CDR1 MDHEN and CDR2 SYDVKM come from the germline V gene. This CDR3 is 18 amino acids long. Trimming cost V 8 bases and J 2 bases, with 27 bases left between them. The CDR3 sequence is CASSPFPVWTARQETQYF. Here the CDR3 DNA reads TGTGCCAGCTCACCATTCCCCGTGTGGACAGCCCGGCAAGAGACCCAGTACTTC.

This clonotype was detected only a few times. The chain has TRBV10-3 and TRBJ2-2; 10 nucleotides agree with TRBD1. Germline values: CDR1 ENHRY, CDR2 SYGVKD. The V gene end was trimmed by 8 bases and the J gene end by 4 bases; junction bases not matched to a gene: 10. The CDR3 loop spans 16 amino acids. CDR3 coding DNA: TGTGCCATCTCAGCTCACCGGGACAGGGGCACCGGGGAGCTGTTTTTT. Translation: CAISAHRDRGTGELFF.

This clonotype has only one observation. Written as DNA, the CDR3 is TGTGCCAGCAGCCACACCGGACCCCTTGAAGCTTTCTTT. Encoded protein: CASSHTGPLEAFF. The chain couples TRBV11-2 to TRBJ1-1; D uncertain. Trimming stripped 5 bases from V and 7 bases from J, with 14 bases between. The CDR3 totals 13 residues. From germline, CDR1 is SGHAT and CDR2 FQNNGV.

This clonotype appeared once. The chain joins TRBV29-1 to TRBJ1-2; D ambiguous. V shed 4 bases and J shed 9 bases, with 18 bases lying between them. CDR3 length equals 13 residues. The V gene's germline CDR1 is SQVTM and CDR2 ANQGSEA. The CDR3 DNA reads as TGCAGCGTTGGTGACGGGCTGCTGTCGAGCTACACCTTC. The encoded protein is CSVGDGLLSSYTF.

This clonotype has only a few counts. V gene TRBV12-3 or TRBV12-4 combines with J gene TRBJ1-4, with D maybe TRBD1 (5 bases). Trimming removed 3 bases at V and 8 bases at J, with 7 bases between. CDR3 length equals 12 residues. CDR3 residues: CASSFREEKLFF. Here the CDR3 DNA reads TGTGCCAGCAGTTTCAGGGAAGAAAAACTGTTTTTT.

Many counts were recorded for this clonotype. Compared with germline, one end of the junction differs, possibly owing to a read error. The rearrangement uses TRBV12-3 or TRBV12-4 and TRBJ1-1; 8 bases are shared with TRBD1. This CDR3 is 13 amino acids long. CDR3 nucleotide sequence: TGTGCCAGCAGTCCCCAGGGGGCTTATCAGCGGGTCTTT. Protein sequence: CASSPQGAYQRVF.

This clonotype occurred a few times. This rearrangement joins TRBV3-1 to TRBJ2-7; no clear D. This CDR3 spans 14 amino acids. The germline V gene has CDR1 LGHDT and CDR2 YNNKEL (reference sequence). The V and J ends lost 2 bases and 7 bases respectively, with 15 bases between them. The CDR3 sequence is CASSQFSPIGEQYF. CDR3 DNA: TGTGCCAGCAGCCAATTCAGCCCGATCGGGGAGCAGTACTTC.

The chain links TRBV20-1 to TRBJ2-7; 11 bases line up with TRBD1. Germline values: CDR1 DFQATT, CDR2 SNEGSKA (reference sequence). The CDR3 has 15 amino acids. The V segment lost 0 bases and the J segment 7 bases; nucleotides outside the gene matches: 8. DNA for the CDR3: TGCAGTGCTAGAGACCCCCGGACAGGGGGCTTGGAGCAGTACTTC. Protein: CSARDPRTGGLEQYF.

This clonotype was recorded many times. The chain is built from TRBV5-1 and TRBJ1-6; tentatively, D is TRBD1 (6 bases). Looked up from germline, CDR1 is SGHRS and CDR2 is YFSETQ. The CDR3 is 18 amino acids. V lost 0 bases and J 9 bases, leaving 22 bases between the germline ends. Here the CDR3 DNA reads TGCGCCAGCAGCTTGGGCCCCCCGGGAGGGGGTGGGAGTTCACCCCTCCACTTT. Its protein is CASSLGPPGGGGSSPLHF.